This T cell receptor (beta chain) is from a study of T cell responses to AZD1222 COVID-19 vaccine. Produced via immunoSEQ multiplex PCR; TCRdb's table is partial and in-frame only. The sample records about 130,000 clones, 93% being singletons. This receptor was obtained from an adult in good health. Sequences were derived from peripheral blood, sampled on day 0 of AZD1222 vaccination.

This chain's CDR3 is CASSYTREQYF. The CDR3 DNA reads as TGTGCCAGCAGCTATACCAGGGAGCAGTACTTC. The chain uses TRBV11-2 and TRBJ2-7; the D is unclear. This CDR3 region has 11 residues. Trimming pared 4 bases from V and 7 bases from J, leaving 8 bases between. Germline lookup yields CDR1 SGHAT and CDR2 FQNNGV.